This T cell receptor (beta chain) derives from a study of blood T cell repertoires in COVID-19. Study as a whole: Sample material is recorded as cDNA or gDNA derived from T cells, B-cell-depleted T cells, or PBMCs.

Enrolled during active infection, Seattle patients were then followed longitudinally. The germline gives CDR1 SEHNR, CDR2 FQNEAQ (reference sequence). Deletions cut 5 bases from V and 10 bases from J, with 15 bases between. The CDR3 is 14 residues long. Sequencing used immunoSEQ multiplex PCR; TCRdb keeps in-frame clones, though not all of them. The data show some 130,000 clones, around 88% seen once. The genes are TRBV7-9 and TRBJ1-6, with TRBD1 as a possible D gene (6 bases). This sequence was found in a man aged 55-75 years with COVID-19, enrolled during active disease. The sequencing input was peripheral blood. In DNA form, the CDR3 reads TGTGCCAGCAGCCAACAGGGCCTGGGGTCACCCCTCCACTTT. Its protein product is CASSQQGLGSPLHF.